Following are 17 T cell receptor beta chains from one sample sequenced in a study of OX40 agonist ivuxolimab in advanced cancers. Method: immunoSEQ multiplex PCR; TCRdb's copy keeps in-frame clones and lacks some. This table holds fewer than 100,000 clones, approximately 86% found once. The material sequenced was CD4+ or CD8+ T cells sorted from blood, taken in a trial of the OX40 agonist ivuxolimab. The receptor set was obtained from an adult with an advanced solid tumor such as melanoma, head and neck, liver or kidney cancer.

The rearrangement joins TRBV19 to TRBJ2-3; D uncertain. Per the germline V gene, CDR1 is LNHDA and CDR2 is SQIVND (reference sequence). There are 14 residues in the CDR3. Trimming pared 5 bases from V and 2 bases from J, leaving 11 bases between. This CDR3 reads CASSLGSYTDTQYF. The CDR3 DNA reads TGTGCCAGTAGTCTGGGGTCCTACACAGATACGCAGTATTTT.

The chain links TRBV7-2 to TRBJ2-3, with 7 bases fitting TRBD2. Trimming at V came to 3 bases and at J to 6 bases, leaving 6 bases not matched to a gene. Germline V gene lookup returns CDR1 SGHTA and CDR2 FQGNSA. The CDR3 spans 14 residues. The CDR3 DNA reads TGTGCCAGCAGCTTTCGGGAGGTAGTCGATACGCAGTATTTT. Protein: CASSFREVVDTQYF.

CDR3 protein: CASSPRDAYGYTF. Written as DNA, the CDR3 is TGTGCCAGCAGCCCCCGGGACGCCTATGGCTACACCTTC. V usage is TRBV5-5 and J usage is TRBJ1-2, with D possibly being TRBD1 (5 bases). The CDR3 covers 13 residues. The germline gives CDR1 SGHKS, CDR2 YYEKEE (reference sequence). Trimming removed 4 bases at V and 4 bases at J, with 11 bases between.

This chain links TRBV9 with TRBJ2-2; TRBD1 might be the D (5 bases). The CDR3 contains 17 residues. Per the germline V gene, CDR1 is SGDLS and CDR2 is YYNGEE. Deletions cut 0 bases from V and 6 bases from J, with 18 bases between. The CDR3 loop is CASSVAITGVSAGELFF. The CDR3 coding sequence is TGTGCCAGCAGCGTAGCGATAACAGGCGTATCGGCCGGGGAGCTGTTTTTT.

The V and J genes are TRBV5-1 and TRBJ2-3; tentatively, D is TRBD2 (6 bases). The CDR3 covers 16 residues. V dropped 2 bases and J dropped 7 bases, with 20 bases sitting between them. From germline, CDR1 is SGHRS and CDR2 YFSETQ. This CDR3 reads CASSLDRGLTPNTQYF. CDR3 bases: TGCGCCAGCAGCTTAGATAGGGGACTGACGCCGAATACGCAGTATTTT.

The chain employs TRBV29-1 and TRBJ1-1; 8 positions agree with TRBD1. There are 13 residues in the CDR3. V gave up 8 bases and J gave up 3 bases; unmatched junction bases: 8. Germline V gene sequence: CDR1 SQVTM, CDR2 ANQGSEA. CDR3 in DNA: TGCAGCACCGACAGGGGTGAAGACACTGAAGCTTTCTTT. Protein sequence: CSTDRGEDTEAFF. Complete variable domain (other parts from reference TRBV29-1 and TRBJ1-1): SAVISQKPSRDICQRGTSLTIQCQVDSQVTMMFWYRQQPGQSLTLIATANQGSEATYESGFVIDKFPISRPNLTFSTLTVSNMSPEDSSIYLCSTDRGEDTEAFFGQGTRLTVV.

This clone turned up a few times. The chain uses TRBV19 and TRBJ2-1; D is possibly TRBD1 (6 bases). CDR3 length: 12 residues. The V and J ends lost 7 bases and 8 bases respectively, with 12 bases between them. CDR1 is LNHDA, CDR2 SQIVND, per germline (reference sequence). The CDR3 region has the DNA TGTGCCAGTAACAAGCAGGGGTATGAGCAGTTCTTC. Amino acid sequence: CASNKQGYEQFF.

This clone was recorded a few times. The rearrangement joins TRBV6-1 to TRBJ2-3, with unresolved D. CDR1 is MNHNS and CDR2 is SASEGT in the germline V gene. This CDR3 has 14 amino acids. Deletions cut 8 bases from V and 4 bases from J, with 16 bases between. CDR3 bases: TGTGCCAGCTCTAAACTTTTCTTGGCAGATACGCAGTATTTT. This gives the protein CASSKLFLADTQYF.

The chain is built from TRBV18 and TRBJ2-5, with D possibly TRBD1 on 5 matching bases. Germline V gene sequence: CDR1 KGHSH, CDR2 LQKENI. V dropped 4 bases and J dropped 4 bases, with 10 bases sitting between them. The CDR3 runs to 13 residues. The CDR3, as DNA: TGTGCCAGCTCACAGGGGTGCGGAGAGACCCAGTACTTC. This translates into CASSQGCGETQYF.

CDR3 region: CASSDRGYGYTF. The CDR3 DNA follows: TGTGCCAGCAGTGACAGGGGCTATGGCTACACCTTC. The chain recombines TRBV2 with TRBJ1-2; D perhaps matches TRBD1 (6 bases). Trimming cost V 3 bases and J 4 bases, with 6 bases left between them. CDR1 and CDR2 (germline): SNHLY, FYNNEI. The CDR3 has 12 residues.

This sequence joins TRBV4-2 and TRBJ2-5, with D uncertain. The CDR3 length is 15 residues. Looked up from germline, CDR1 is LGHNA and CDR2 is YNFKEQ. V lost 0 bases and J lost 4, with 12 bases in between. CDR3 sequence (DNA): TGTGCCAGCAGCCAAGATCCAGGTTCGTTAGAGACCCAGTACTTC. This gives the protein CASSQDPGSLETQYF.

The chain joins TRBV5-3 to TRBJ2-2, with D tentatively TRBD1 (5 bases). TRBV5-3 is assigned to the ORF class and has an uncertain function. The CDR3 has 18 amino acids. Trimming took 0 bases from V and 1 from J, leaving 16 bases between them. For the CDR3, the DNA is TGTGCCAGAAGCTTGGTACTGTTGGTCCAGGGGAACACCGGGGAGCTGTTTTTT. Translation gives CARSLVLLVQGNTGELFF.

The chain employs TRBV27 and TRBJ2-7; 7 bases align to TRBD1. CDR3 length: 13 residues. Germline V lookup: CDR1 MNHEY, CDR2 SMNVEV (reference sequence). The J segment lost 7 bases and the V segment lost 6 bases, leaving 9 bases of the junction unmatched. The CDR3 spells CASSPTGTGEQYF. CDR3 DNA: TGTGCCAGCAGCCCGACAGGGACGGGGGAGCAGTACTTC.

This clone was counted once. This chain connects TRBV5-1 to TRBJ2-7; no reliable D call. The CDR3 contains 13 residues. Deletions cut 1 base from V and 1 base from J, with 6 bases between. Germline CDR1 reads SGHRS; CDR2 reads YFSETQ. CDR3: CASSLSQSYEQYF. In DNA, the CDR3 is TGCGCCAGCAGCTTGTCACAGTCCTACGAGCAGTACTTC.

The chain is built from TRBV6-5 and TRBJ2-5, with TRBD2 as a possible D gene (5 bases). Trimming shortened V by 6 bases and J by 5 bases, and 13 bases separated the two germline ends. Germline lookup yields CDR1 MNHEY and CDR2 SVGAGI. The CDR3 has 13 amino acids. In DNA form, the CDR3 reads TGTGCCAGCAGCGACGAGGGTTTGGAGACCCAGTACTTC. Its translation is CASSDEGLETQYF.

The chain links TRBV28 to TRBJ1-5, with TRBD1 as a possible D gene (5 bases). The germline gives CDR1 MDHEN, CDR2 SYDVKM. This CDR3 is 15 amino acids long. The V end lost 3 bases, the J end lost 2 bases, and 11 bases lay between the germline ends. In nucleotides, the CDR3 is TGTGCCAGCAGTTTCGAGGGGAAAGGCAATCAGCCCCAGCATTTT. Its protein is CASSFEGKGNQPQHF.

The rearrangement links TRBV7-2 to TRBJ2-1; 9 bases line up with TRBD2. The CDR3 has 15 amino acids. With V trimmed by 5 bases and J by 5 bases, 7 bases remained unmatched. The germline CDR1 and CDR2 sequences are SGHTA and FQGNSA. CDR3 sequence reads: CASSPRLAGHNEQFF. The CDR3 DNA sequence: TGTGCCAGCAGCCCGAGGCTAGCGGGACACAATGAGCAGTTCTTC. Using reference TRBV7-2 and TRBJ2-1 for the parts outside the CDR3, the full variable domain is GAGVSQSPSNKVTEKGKDVELRCDPISGHTALYWYRQSLGQGLEFLIYFQGNSAPDKSGLPSDRFSAERTGGSVSTLTIQRTQQEDSAVYLCASSPRLAGHNEQFFGPGTRLTVL.